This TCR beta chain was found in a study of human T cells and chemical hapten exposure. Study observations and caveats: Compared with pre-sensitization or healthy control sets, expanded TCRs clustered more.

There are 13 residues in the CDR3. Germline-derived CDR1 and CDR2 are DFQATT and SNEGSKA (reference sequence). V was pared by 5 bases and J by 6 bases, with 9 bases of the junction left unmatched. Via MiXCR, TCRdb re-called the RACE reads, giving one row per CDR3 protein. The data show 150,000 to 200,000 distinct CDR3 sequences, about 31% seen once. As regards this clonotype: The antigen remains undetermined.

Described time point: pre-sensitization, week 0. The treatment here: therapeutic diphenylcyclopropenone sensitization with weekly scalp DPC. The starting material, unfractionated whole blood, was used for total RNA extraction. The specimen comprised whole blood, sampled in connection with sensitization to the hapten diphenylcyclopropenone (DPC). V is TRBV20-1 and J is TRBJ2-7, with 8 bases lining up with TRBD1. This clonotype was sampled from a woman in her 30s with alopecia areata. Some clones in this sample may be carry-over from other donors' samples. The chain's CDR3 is CSAPGQGGVEQYF. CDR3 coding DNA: TGCAGTGCTCCAGGACAGGGTGGAGTCGAGCAGTACTTC.